This T cell receptor (beta chain) was recorded in a study of blood T cell repertoires in COVID-19. Study as a whole: COVID-19 samples, acute and convalescent, were from the United States, Italy and Spain.

Sequencing was performed with immunoSEQ multiplex PCR; in TCRdb, only in-frame clones are kept and a portion is missing. The sample holds 72,000 or so clones, approximately 80% seen once. V lost 4 bases and J 0 bases, leaving 13 bases between the germline ends. Germline assignment: CDR1 MGHDK and CDR2 SYGVNS. This CDR3 spans 16 amino acids. This chain joins TRBV25-1 and TRBJ1-3; D is uncertain. This sequence originates from a man at least 80 years old with active COVID-19. Material: peripheral blood. Here the CDR3 reads CASSGRTDVSGNTIYF. For the CDR3, the DNA is TGTGCCAGCAGTGGTAGAACCGATGTCTCTGGAAACACCATATATTTT. The entire variable domain, with the rest obtained from reference TRBV25-1 and TRBJ1-3, is as follows: EADIYQTPRYLVIGTGKKITLECSQTMGHDKMYWYQQDPGMELHLIHYSYGVNSTEKGDLSSESTVSRIRTEHFPLTLESARPSHTSQYLCASSGRTDVSGNTIYFGEGSWLTVV.